These 17 T cell receptor beta chains originate from one sample sequenced in a study of T cell repertoires in cytomegalovirus infection. No antigen is known for these receptors. TCRdb passed the reads through MiXCR, listing each CDR3 protein once. This table has about 830,000 distinct CDR3 sequences, approximately 30% appearing once. The source material was cultured CD8+ T cells from PBMCs, sampled from culture after CMV antigen stimulation. All receptors derive from a human donor in good health (CMV status not recorded). Some clones in this sample may be carry-over from other donors' samples.

This clonotype appeared a single time. The chain carries TRBV20-1 and TRBJ1-2; D perhaps matches TRBD1 (6 bases). This CDR3 has 13 residues. The V end was cut by 3 bases, the J end by 6 bases, with 14 bases between. Germline CDR1 is DFQATT and CDR2 is SNEGSKA (reference sequence). The CDR3 DNA reads as TGCAGTGCTAGTCAGGGGCTGGGGGATGGCTACACCTTC. As protein: CSASQGLGDGYTF.

V is TRBV20-1 and J is TRBJ2-7, with 9 nucleotides matching TRBD1. J lost 4 bases, V lost 0 bases, and 7 bases had no gene match. The CDR3 contains 15 residues. CDR1 is DFQATT and CDR2 is SNEGSKA in the germline V gene (reference sequence). CDR3 DNA: TGCAGTGCTAGAGATTTGGGACAGGGCGTATACGAGCAGTACTTC. This codes for CSARDLGQGVYEQYF.

The V and J genes are TRBV20-1 and TRBJ1-5, with TRBD1 as a possible D gene (5 bases). The CDR3 consists of 13 residues. Germline assignment: CDR1 DFQATT and CDR2 SNEGSKA (reference sequence). Trimming removed 3 bases at V and 4 bases at J, with 10 bases between. This chain's CDR3 is CSASLGGNQPQHF. The CDR3 DNA follows: TGCAGTGCTAGTCTGGGGGGTAATCAGCCCCAGCATTTT.

This clonotype was observed a handful of times. V and J are TRBV12-3 or TRBV12-4 and TRBJ2-5; possible D gene TRBD1, 6 bases. V was shortened by 6 bases and J by 4 bases, with 9 bases between the two germline ends. This CDR3 is built from 12 residues. The CDR3 DNA is TGTGCCAGCAGGGACAGTCGAGAGACCCAGTACTTC. Translated, it gives CASRDSRETQYF.

Many counts were recorded for this clonotype. V and J are TRBV6-1 and TRBJ2-1; D uncertain. The germline gives CDR1 MNHNS, CDR2 SASEGT. CDR3 length: 15 residues. Trimming pared 4 bases from V and 0 bases from J, leaving 10 bases between. CDR3 sequence: CASSARQSSYNEQFF. CDR3 nucleotide sequence: TGTGCCAGCAGTGCCCGACAAAGCTCCTACAATGAGCAGTTCTTC.

This chain links TRBV7-9 with TRBJ2-3, with TRBD2 matching 9 bases. The CDR3 extends over 15 amino acids. Trimming removed 5 bases from V and 5 bases from J; junction bases left unmatched: 8. Germline CDR1 is SEHNR and CDR2 is FQNEAQ (reference sequence). CDR3 bases: TGTGCCAGCAGCCCTAGCGGGGCCCCGCAAGATACGCAGTATTTT. Its protein is CASSPSGAPQDTQYF.

This clonotype has a handful of counts. The rearrangement links TRBV19 to TRBJ2-1; TRBD2 aligns across 12 bases. The V gene's germline CDR1 is LNHDA and CDR2 SQIVND (reference sequence). The CDR3 contains 17 residues. V lost 2 bases to trimming and J lost 4 bases; unmatched junction nucleotides: 6. The DNA for the CDR3 is TGTGCCAGTAGTATACCCTCTAGCGGGGGGGCATACAATGAGCAGTTCTTC. Protein: CASSIPSSGGAYNEQFF.

This clonotype was recorded a few times. The chain has TRBV6-5 and TRBJ2-2, with D possibly matching TRBD1 (5 bases). CDR3 length: 15 amino acids. The germline gives CDR1 MNHEY, CDR2 SVGAGI. Trimming stripped 2 bases from V and 5 bases from J, with 12 bases between. The CDR3 reads CASSYGAGRTGELFF. DNA of the CDR3: TGTGCCAGCAGTTACGGTGCAGGGCGGACCGGGGAGCTGTTTTTT.

The chain recombines TRBV19 with TRBJ1-5; a possible D gene is TRBD1 (5 bases). Per the germline V gene, CDR1 is LNHDA and CDR2 is SQIVND (reference sequence). Trimming cost V 3 bases and J 3 bases, with 6 bases left between them. This CDR3 region has 13 residues. The CDR3 DNA reads TGTGCCAGTAGTATGGGGCCCAATCAGCCCCAGCATTTT. Translating it yields CASSMGPNQPQHF.

On this clonotype: It is likely a read error, because the conserved phenylalanine at the end of the CDR3 is missing. This chain uses TRBV6-5 with TRBJ1-5; 8 nucleotides align to TRBD1. CDR3 length: 17 amino acids. Germline V CDR1 and CDR2: MNHEY, SVGAGI. Unmatched junction bases numbered 11, after V lost 4 bases and J lost 3 bases. The CDR3 DNA follows: TGTGCCAGCAGTTTAACGATACAGGGGGTGAACAATCAGCCCCAGCATTCT. The encoded protein is CASSLTIQGVNNQPQHS.

The V and J genes are TRBV7-6 and TRBJ1-1; tentative D call: TRBD1 (5 bases). Germline assignment: CDR1 SGHVS and CDR2 FNYEAQ. With 4 bases removed from V and 4 bases from J, the gap between germline ends came to 13 bases. The CDR3 runs to 14 residues. The chain's CDR3 is CASSWEGVGTEAFF. Written as DNA, the CDR3 is TGTGCCAGCAGCTGGGAAGGGGTGGGCACTGAAGCTTTCTTT.

This clonotype showed up many times. This rearrangement joins TRBV7-8 to TRBJ1-2, with D unresolved. Germline V lookup: CDR1 SGHVS, CDR2 FQNEAQ. V was trimmed by 2 bases and J by 3 bases, leaving 10 bases between them. The CDR3 totals 14 residues. The CDR3 is CASSLLGEDYGYTF. The CDR3 DNA follows: TGTGCCAGCAGCTTACTCGGGGAAGACTATGGCTACACCTTC.

The chain couples TRBV29-1 to TRBJ2-2, with 7 bases aligning to TRBD1. The CDR3 runs 13 residues. Trimming at V came to 7 bases and at J to 0 bases, leaving 2 bases not matched to a gene. CDR1 SQVTM and CDR2 ANQGSEA come from the germline V gene. CDR3: CSGDSTNTGELFF. DNA for the CDR3: TGCAGCGGGGACAGCACGAACACCGGGGAGCTGTTTTTT.

The genes are TRBV18 and TRBJ2-1; 8 bases are shared with TRBD1. Germline CDR1 is KGHSH and CDR2 is LQKENI. The CDR3 extends over 15 amino acids. Losses at the gene ends were 3 bases for V and 1 base for J; bases not matched to a gene: 2. The CDR3 is CASSPDRESYNEQFF. The CDR3 DNA reads TGTGCCAGCTCACCGGACAGGGAATCCTACAATGAGCAGTTCTTC.

This clonotype turned up a few times. CDR3 loop: CASSFSGVSTDTQYF. The CDR3 nucleotides read TGTGCCAGTAGTTTTTCGGGGGTAAGCACAGATACGCAGTATTTT. The chain carries TRBV19 and TRBJ2-3; the D gene is possibly TRBD2 (6 bases). CDR1 LNHDA and CDR2 SQIVND come from the germline V gene (reference sequence). The CDR3 is 15 amino acids. Trimming stripped 5 bases from V and 0 bases from J, with 12 bases between.

The sample holds one count of this clonotype. J is TRBJ2-2 and V is TRBV6-8; TRBD2 matches 12 bases. The CDR3 sequence is 21 residues long. From germline, CDR1 is MNHGY and CDR2 SAAAGT. V was pared by 7 bases and J by 1 base, with 19 bases of the junction left unmatched. CDR3 sequence reads: CASKTSGLAGGFKLNTGELFF. The CDR3 DNA is TGTGCCAGCAAAACCTCGGGGCTAGCGGGGGGGTTCAAACTGAACACCGGGGAGCTGTTTTTT.

The table lists this clonotype with many counts. CDR3 in amino acids: CASRLTSDGGGTQYF. The CDR3 region has the DNA TGTGCCAGCAGGCTGACTAGCGATGGAGGTGGTACGCAGTATTTT. V and J are TRBV12-3 or TRBV12-4 and TRBJ2-3; 8 nucleotides align to TRBD2. J lost 8 bases, V lost 6 bases, and 13 bases had no gene match. The CDR3 is made up of 15 amino acids.